The T cell receptor (beta chain) described here comes from a study of T cell repertoires in cytomegalovirus infection. Study background: Indications came from public TCR beta signatures; they pointed to CMV infection and to a matching HLA type. Overall study findings and caveats: The ex vivo response was dominated by HLA-C-restricted CMV-specific TCR beta clonotypes. Of the TCR beta families, the public ones yielded a cumulative frequency that identified carriers of CMV plus the relevant HLA.

MiXCR, run by TCRdb on the reads, gives a single entry per CDR3 protein. This table has around 120,000 distinct CDR3 sequences, roughly 8.2% appearing once. CDR3 length equals 17 residues. The V gene lost 0 bases and the J gene lost 6 bases, with 15 bases spanning the gap. Germline V lookup: CDR1 MNHEY, CDR2 SVGAGI. The sample holds many counts of this clonotype. Its antigen is not identified. The rearrangement links TRBV6-5 to TRBJ1-6, with D perhaps TRBD1 (5 bases). The source material was PBMCs. This clonotype originated in a human donor in good health (CMV status not recorded). Some clones in this sample may be carry-over from other donors' samples. The CDR3 is CASSYSASGGVNSPLHF. The CDR3 DNA reads TGTGCCAGCAGTTACTCGGCCTCCGGGGGGGTTAATTCACCCCTCCACTTT.